The 8 T cell receptor beta chains below all came from one sample that was sequenced in a study of shared clonotypes between healthy human individuals. Assay used: immunoSEQ multiplex PCR; TCRdb lists only in-frame clones, some missing. The sample shows roughly 490,000 clones, approximately 80% of them seen only once. Source material: PBMCs. The receptor set was obtained from a woman aged 40 to 55 in good health. Some clones in this sample may be carry-over from other donors' samples.

The gene calls are TRBV30 and TRBJ1-2; D possibly corresponds to TRBD1 (5 bases). The length of the CDR3 is 13 residues. The ends were cut back, 4 bases at V and 2 bases at J, with 11 bases in the middle. From germline, CDR1 is GTSNPN and CDR2 SVGIG (reference sequence). The CDR3: CAWTGRGNYGYTF. The CDR3 DNA is TGTGCCTGGACAGGGCGAGGGAACTATGGCTACACCTTC. Based on the CDR3 plus reference TRBV30 and TRBJ1-2, the full variable domain is SQTIHQWPATLVQPVGSPLSLECTVEGTSNPNLYWYRQAAGRGLQLLFYSVGIGQISSEVPQNLSASRPQDRQFILSSKKLLLSDSGFYLCAWTGRGNYGYTFGSGTRLTVV.

The gene calls are TRBV30 and TRBJ1-2, with 8 bases fitting TRBD1. Looked up from germline, CDR1 is GTSNPN and CDR2 is SVGIG (reference sequence). This CDR3 has 15 residues. Trimming at V came to 3 bases and at J to 4 bases, leaving 10 bases not matched to a gene. The DNA of the CDR3 is TGTGCCTGGAGACCCTTGGACAGGGTCGGCTATGGCTACACCTTC. Amino acids: CAWRPLDRVGYGYTF.

The chain combines TRBV5-8 with TRBJ1-1; D may be TRBD1 (5 bases). The germline gives CDR1 SGHTS, CDR2 YDEGEE. V lost 7 bases to trimming and J lost 4 bases, with 17 bases between them. CDR3 length: 14 residues. CDR3 residues: CASGDLGAGTEAFF. CDR3 DNA: TGTGCCAGCGGGGACCTCGGTGCTGGCACTGAAGCTTTCTTT.

V is TRBV14 and J is TRBJ2-6; D is unresolved. V was clipped by 3 bases and J by 3 bases, with 15 bases between them. The V gene's germline CDR1 is SGHDN and CDR2 FVKESK. The CDR3 totals 17 residues. Written as DNA, the CDR3 is TGTGCCAGCAGCCAGGATTGGGAAATGGGTGGGGCCAACGTCCTGACTTTC. It encodes CASSQDWEMGGANVLTF.

The V and J genes are TRBV19 and TRBJ2-2; a weak D match, TRBD2 (6 bases). CDR1 is LNHDA and CDR2 is SQIVND in the germline V gene (reference sequence). V was trimmed by 1 base and J by 8 bases, leaving 14 bases between them. There are 15 residues in the CDR3. The CDR3 sequence is CASSIGAGIPGELFF. In DNA, the CDR3 is TGTGCCAGTAGTATAGGGGCGGGGATTCCGGGGGAGCTGTTTTTT.

This chain connects TRBV5-1 to TRBJ2-2, with 7 bases identical to TRBD2. This CDR3 contains 15 residues. J lost 6 bases, V lost 2 bases, and 7 bases had no gene match. Germline assignment: CDR1 SGHRS and CDR2 YFSETQ. DNA for the CDR3: TGCGCCAGCAGCTTCATAGCGGGTCCGCCCGGGGAGCTGTTTTTT. This translates into CASSFIAGPPGELFF.

This clone has at least ten counts. V gene TRBV30 combines with J gene TRBJ2-5, with 9 bases matching TRBD1. The germline CDR1 and CDR2 sequences are GTSNPN and SVGIG (reference sequence). V lost 3 bases and J lost 4; bases outside the gene matches: 6. CDR3 length: 14 amino acids. The CDR3 here is CAWSKGTGRETQYF. CDR3 DNA sequence: TGTGCCTGGAGCAAGGGGACAGGGAGAGAGACCCAGTACTTC.

This clone showed up just once. In nucleotides, the CDR3 is TGCGCCAGCAGCCATGCCGGGACAGGGAACATTCAGTACTTC. It codes for CASSHAGTGNIQYF. The V call is TRBV4-1, the J call TRBJ2-4; 9 bases fit TRBD1. CDR1 and CDR2 (germline): MGHRA, YSYEKL. V shed 3 bases and J 7 bases; nucleotides not matched to a gene: 4. The CDR3 has 14 amino acids.